This is a list of T cell receptor beta chains from one sample in a study of graft-versus-host responses after intestinal transplantation. The method was immunoSEQ multiplex PCR; TCRdb's version includes in-frame clones alone and lacks a portion of them. This sample has 20,000 or so clones; approximately 92% occur once, and the top ten carry more than 1.5%. The sequencing here drew on PBMCs, taken approximately 370 days after transplant. These receptors were taken from a human patient who received an intestinal transplant, so some T cells may come from the graft donor. CDR3s include the opening cysteine and the closing phenylalanine or tryptophan. A D gene is named only where the DNA matches it firmly. Clone size is shown for a subset of rows, as once, few, many or a class of expanded clone.

TRBJ2-7 TRBD1 once TRBV5-6 CASSSRDRAYEQYF
TRBJ2-5 . . TRBV2 CASKTPLFGPRETQYF
TRBJ1-2 TRBD1 . TRBV5-6 CASSLRSNTGAWFYGYTF
TRBJ2-4 . . TRBV10-1 CASSEGGEDGNIQYF
TRBJ1-2 . . TRBV2 CASSDAGPYGYTF
TRBJ2-3 . . TRBV11-2 CASSLEGRLGTDTQYF
TRBJ2-1 . . TRBV6-6 CASSLDSNEQFF
TRBJ2-1 TRBD2 . TRBV10-3 CAISEQGLAGGPSYNEQFF
TRBJ1-4 TRBD1 . TRBV29-1 CSVEGADEKLFF
TRBJ2-1 TRBD2 . TRBV9 CASSVTSGPNEQFF
TRBJ1-5 . . TRBV28 CASSLIGDQPQHF
TRBJ2-3 TRBD2 . TRBV6-6 CASSYSGRTDTQYF
TRBJ2-3 . . TRBV19 CASSLAYTDTQYF
TRBJ2-5 . once TRBV4-2 CASSLFTGRETQYF
TRBJ2-1 . . TRBV4-1 CASSHTTGTEQFF
TRBJ1-6 . few TRBV5-1 CASSLDIGDSPLHF
TRBJ2-2 . . TRBV7-8 CASSLAGNTGELFF
TRBJ2-1 TRBD1 . TRBV9 CASSVGDRGYNEQFF
TRBJ1-5 . . TRBV4-1 CASSQEGDLDQPQHF
TRBJ2-7 . . TRBV5-5 CASSLGVGLGDEQYF
TRBJ1-5 . . TRBV5-1 CASSFGGGQPQHF
TRBJ1-3 . . TRBV5-1 CASSLDSSGNTIYF
TRBJ2-7 . . TRBV18 CASSPTAGDTSSYEQYF
TRBJ2-3 TRBD2 . TRBV6-1 CASSGTSGGADTQYF
TRBJ1-5 . . TRBV7-3 CASSLNAGRDQPQHF
TRBJ2-3 . . TRBV6-6 CASSYSLESDTQYF
TRBJ2-1 . . TRBV5-4 CASSDGRGSSYNEQFF
TRBJ2-5 TRBD2 . TRBV2 CATTSGGVETQYF
TRBJ1-2 . . TRBV5-5 CASSPGDGAYGYTF
TRBJ1-6 . . TRBV2 CASSVSLQGVSPLHF
. TRBD2 . TRBV7-9 CASSSTTSGTIYEQYF
TRBJ2-7 . . TRBV29-1 CSVGPAFGALYEQYF
TRBJ2-2 . once TRBV6-5 CASSDYPRGELFF